This T cell receptor (beta chain) comes out of a study of CD8 T cells in Susac syndrome (dated by TCRdb to the late 2010s). In the study overall: Repertoire sequencing was used to test whether CD8+ T cell activation and differentiation in Susac syndrome was antigen driven. The clonality of the CD8+ T cell repertoire was compared across approximately eleven healthy donors, some 14 Susac syndrome patients and under 18 multiple sclerosis patients. The investigation overall reported the following: The study acknowledged that relatively few individuals were included in the TCR sequencing and HLA analysis.

Notes on this clonotype: Its antigen is not yet known. There are no base qualities to consult, and no much larger clone falls within one base.

RNA was extracted using the RNeasy kit, and roughly 0.5 to 1 microgram was reverse transcribed with random hexamers. The immunoSEQ multiplex PCR assay, covering 54 Vbeta and 13 Jbeta segments, was used to amplify TCR beta CDR3 regions. PCR amplification bias was corrected by using a synthetic template baseline for primer optimization and computational correction. Regarding the original processing steps: Only productive sequences were kept, with reads annotated to V, D and J genes according to IMGT and analyzed in immunoSEQ Analyzer. Clonality was computed as one minus Shannon entropy normalized by log2 of the number of productive unique sequences. For each patient and control, public and private clones were evaluated among the 100 most prevalent clones. Susac-specific clones were defined as absent from healthy and MS cohorts, over a thousand published viral clones and other ImmuneACCESS disease sequences. TCRdb took the public reads, trimmed them with fastp at Q25, ran MiXCR for clone calling and kept in-frame beta chains. Rows with a matching CDR3 protein are joined into one entry that keeps the most common DNA and genes. These V and J calls are TCRdb output, not the study's own analysis. The sample contains 250,000 to 300,000 distinct CDR3 sequences, 70% to 90% of them found a single time. The ten largest clones add up to around 0.2% of the sample.

The CDR3 numbers 15 residues from cysteine through phenylalanine. Of all the DNA, just the CDR3 is kept, 45 bases in frame from base 1. V ends up 0 bases short and J 7 bases short, with an unmatched junction base count of 9. The germline V gene (reference sequence) specifies GTSNPN as CDR1 and SVGIG as CDR2. Peripheral blood CD8+ and CD4+ T cells from healthy donors, Susac syndrome patients and multiple sclerosis patients were profiled by high-throughput TCR beta sequencing. The multiple sclerosis controls were treatment-naive patients whose relapsing-remitting disease, either stable or active, fulfilled the revised McDonald criteria. CD8+ TEMRA cells were enriched by FACS, while bulk CD8+ and CD4+ T cells were purified by magnetic negative isolation. Blood was collected in EDTA tubes and processed within 24 hours, with PBMCs isolated through density gradient centrifugation. PBMCs intended for TCR sequencing were cryopreserved in liquid nitrogen and thawed later in a water bath at 37 degrees C. The sorted or isolated CD4+, CD8+ and CD8+ TEMRA cells had a purity of 90% or higher.

The TCR comes from a human donor with multiple sclerosis. The sequence is built from TRBV30 and TRBJ1-5, and 7 junction bases match TRBD1. The sample taken for sequencing was CD8+ T cells from PBMCs. The bases are TGTGCCTGGAGTGTACGAGGGAGGGGGCAACAGCCCCAGCATTTT. Translation gives CAWSVRGRGQQPQHF.